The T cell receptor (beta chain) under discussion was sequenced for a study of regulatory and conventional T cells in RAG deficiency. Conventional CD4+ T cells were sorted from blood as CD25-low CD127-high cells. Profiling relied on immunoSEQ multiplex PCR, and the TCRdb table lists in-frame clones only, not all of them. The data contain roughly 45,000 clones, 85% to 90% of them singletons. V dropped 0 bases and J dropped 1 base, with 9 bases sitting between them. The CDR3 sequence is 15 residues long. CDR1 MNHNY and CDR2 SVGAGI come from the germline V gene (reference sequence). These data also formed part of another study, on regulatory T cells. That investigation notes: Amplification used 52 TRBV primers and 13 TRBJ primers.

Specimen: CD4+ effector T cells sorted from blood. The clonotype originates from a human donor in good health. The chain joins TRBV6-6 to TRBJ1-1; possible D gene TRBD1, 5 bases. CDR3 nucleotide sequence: TGTGCCAGCAGTTACTCGATCCAGGGGAACACTGAAGCTTTCTTT. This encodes CASSYSIQGNTEAFF.